This TCR beta chain was sequenced in a study of blood T cell repertoires in COVID-19. At the level of the study: In each case, the material was cDNA or gDNA derived from T cells, B-cell-depleted T cells, or PBMCs.

Participant age was roughly 18 to 100 years, and participants resided in fewer than 30 US areas. The CDR3 spans 15 residues. CDR1 and CDR2 (germline): KGHSH, LQKENI. The J segment lost 7 bases and the V segment lost 3 bases, leaving 5 bases of the junction unmatched. The repertoire was sequenced with immunoSEQ multiplex PCR; TCRdb's copy has only in-frame clones and lacks some. The table records fewer than 500,000 clones, over 75% of them present only once. V gene TRBV18 combines with J gene TRBJ1-6; TRBD1 agrees at 8 bases. Material for sequencing was PBMCs or T cells enriched from blood (not recorded which). The clonotype comes from a man aged 25 to 45 who had recovered from COVID-19. CDR3 bases: TGTGCCAGCTCACCCGGGACAGGTGGAAATTCACCCCTCCACTTT. It translates to CASSPGTGGNSPLHF. Full variable domain (rest looked up from reference TRBV18 and TRBJ1-6): NAGVMQNPRHLVRRRGQEARLRCSPMKGHSHVYWYRQLPEEGLKFMVYLQKENIIDESGMPKERFSAEFPKEGPSILRIQQVVRGDSAAYFCASSPGTGGNSPLHFGNGTRLTVT.